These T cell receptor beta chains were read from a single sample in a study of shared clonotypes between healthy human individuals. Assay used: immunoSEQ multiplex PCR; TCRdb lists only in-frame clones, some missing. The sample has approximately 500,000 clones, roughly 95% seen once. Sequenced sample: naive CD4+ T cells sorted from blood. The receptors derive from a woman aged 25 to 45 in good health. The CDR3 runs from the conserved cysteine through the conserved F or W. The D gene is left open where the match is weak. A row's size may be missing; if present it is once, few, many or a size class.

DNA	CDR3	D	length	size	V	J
TGTGCCAGTAGTATGAATTACCAAGAAAAGCTGTTTTTT	CASSMNYQEKLFF	NA	13	NA	TRBV19	TRBJ1-4
TGTGCCAGCAGTCACCATAGGGACAGGGCTAAGGATACGCAGTATTTT	CASSHHRDRAKDTQYF	TRBD1	16	NA	TRBV6-6	TRBJ2-3
TGCGCCAGCAGCCAAGATTGGGGGCCCTATGGCTACACCTTC	CASSQDWGPYGYTF	NA	14	NA	TRBV5-2	TRBJ1-2
TGTGCCAGCAGGACCGGACAGGGGAGGACTGAAGCTTTCTTT	CASRTGQGRTEAFF	TRBD1	14	NA	TRBV6-1	TRBJ1-1
TGTGCCAGCTCACCATCTGCAGATACGCAGTATTTT	CASSPSADTQYF	NA	12	once	TRBV18	TRBJ2-3
TGCGCCGTCCGGGACGGGGGTTTGAAACTGTTTTTT	CAVRDGGLKLFF	NA	12	few	TRBV10-1	TRBJ1-4
TGTGCCAGCAGTTTAGGATTCCGGGCGGGAGGAAGCACAGATACGCAGTATTTT	CASSLGFRAGGSTDTQYF	TRBD2	18	NA	TRBV28	TRBJ2-3
TGCGCCAGCAGCACGCTAGCGGGCTCCTACAATGAGCAGTTCTTC	CASSTLAGSYNEQFF	TRBD2	15	NA	TRBV5-1	TRBJ2-1
TGTGCCAGCAGTTTCTCCGGGACAGGGGTCGAAAAACTGTTTTTT	CASSFSGTGVEKLFF	TRBD1	15	NA	TRBV5-6	TRBJ1-4
TGTGCCACCCTGCGCCCGGGGGCCTACGAGCAGTACTTC	CATLRPGAYEQYF	NA	13	once	TRBV28	TRBJ2-7
TGTGCCAGCAGCGGGACTAGCGGATACAATGAGCAGTTCTTC	CASSGTSGYNEQFF	TRBD2	14	NA	TRBV27	TRBJ2-1
TGTGCCAGCAGTGAGGTGGTTCAGCCCCAGCATTTT	CASSEVVQPQHF	NA	12	NA	TRBV6-5	TRBJ1-5
TGCGCCAGCAGCTTGCGCGGGGGTGATCAGCCCCAGCATTTT	CASSLRGGDQPQHF	NA	14	once	TRBV5-1	TRBJ1-5
TGTGCCAGCAGCAAGGTCGGCCCCGGCGGGACCTACGAGCAGTACTTC	CASSKVGPGGTYEQYF	NA	16	NA	TRBV21-1	TRBJ2-7
TGTGCCAGCTCAAGAACAGGGGACACTGAAGCTTTCTTT	CASSRTGDTEAFF	TRBD1	13	NA	TRBV18	TRBJ1-1
TGCGCCAGCAGCCAAGGAAGTCGTAGGACAGGGGTCTTCGGCAATCAGCCCCAGCATTTT	CASSQGSRRTGVFGNQPQHF	TRBD1	20	NA	TRBV4-1	TRBJ1-5
TGTGCCAGCAGCGCAAAACTAGCGTACACAGATACGCAGTATTTT	CASSAKLAYTDTQYF	TRBD2	15	NA	TRBV9	TRBJ2-3
TGTGCCAGTAGTGCTCCCGGGACAGGGGGCGCGGATGGCTACACCTTC	CASSAPGTGGADGYTF	TRBD1	16	NA	TRBV19	TRBJ1-2
TGTGCCAGCTCACCAGGGAATACTAACTATGGCTACACCTTC	CASSPGNTNYGYTF	NA	14	NA	TRBV18	TRBJ1-2
TGTGCCAGCAGCTTAACGGTGAACACTGAAGCTTTCTTT	CASSLTVNTEAFF	NA	13	once	TRBV7-3	TRBJ1-1
TGTGCCAGCGTCAGCACGGGCTACGAGCAGTACTTC	CASVSTGYEQYF	NA	12	NA	TRBV6-1	TRBJ2-7
TGTGCCAGCAGCGTTGCCCGATCCACAGATACGCAGTATTTT	CASSVARSTDTQYF	NA	14	NA	TRBV9	TRBJ2-3
TGCGCCAGCAGCTTGGAGCAAGAGACCCAGTACTTC	CASSLEQETQYF	NA	12	NA	TRBV5-1	TRBJ2-5
TGTGCCACCTCAAGCGGGGGCAGGGCCTACGAGCAGTACTTC	CATSSGGRAYEQYF	TRBD2	14	NA	TRBV27	TRBJ2-7
TGTGCCAGTAGTATAGGAACCGGTTTTAGCACAGATACGCAGTATTTT	CASSIGTGFSTDTQYF	NA	16	NA	TRBV19	TRBJ2-3
TGCGCCAGCAGCTCAGCGGGAGGCACAGATACGCAGTATTTT	CASSSAGGTDTQYF	TRBD2	14	NA	TRBV5-1	TRBJ2-3
TGTGCCAGCAGTTTCGGAGCGGGACAGCAAAGTCTCTTCCACTTT	CASSFGAGQQSLFHF	TRBD1	15	NA	TRBV28	TRBJ1-6
TGTGCCAGCAGCCAGACTAGCGGGAGTAGGAACGAGCAGTACTTC	CASSQTSGSRNEQYF	TRBD2	15	NA	TRBV7-9	TRBJ2-7
TGTGCCAGCAGCTCCTTGTCTGGCATGGGGACTGAAGCTTTCTTT	CASSSLSGMGTEAFF	NA	15	NA	TRBV9	TRBJ1-1